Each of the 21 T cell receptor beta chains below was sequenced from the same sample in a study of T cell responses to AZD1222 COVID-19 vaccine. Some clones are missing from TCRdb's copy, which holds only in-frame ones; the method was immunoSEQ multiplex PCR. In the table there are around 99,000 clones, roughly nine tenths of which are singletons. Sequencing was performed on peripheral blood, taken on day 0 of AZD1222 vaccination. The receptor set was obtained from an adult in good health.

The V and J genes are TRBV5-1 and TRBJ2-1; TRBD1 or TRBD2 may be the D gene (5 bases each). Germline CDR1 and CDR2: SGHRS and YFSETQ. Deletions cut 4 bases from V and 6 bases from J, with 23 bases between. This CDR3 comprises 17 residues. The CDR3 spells CASSAPEGGRVGNEQFF. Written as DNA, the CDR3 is TGCGCCAGCAGCGCCCCCGAGGGTGGCAGGGTGGGCAATGAGCAGTTCTTC. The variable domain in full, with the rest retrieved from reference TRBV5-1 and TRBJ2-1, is KAGVTQTPRYLIKTRGQQVTLSCSPISGHRSVSWYQQTPGQGLQFLFEYFSETQRNKGNFPGRFSGRQFSNSRSEMNVSTLELGDSALYLCASSAPEGGRVGNEQFFGPGTRLTVL.

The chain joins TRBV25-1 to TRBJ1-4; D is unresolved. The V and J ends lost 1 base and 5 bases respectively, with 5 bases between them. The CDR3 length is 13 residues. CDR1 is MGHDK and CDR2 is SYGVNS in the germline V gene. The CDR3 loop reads CASSEFLNEKLFF. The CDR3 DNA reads TGTGCCAGCAGTGAATTTTTAAATGAAAAACTGTTTTTT.

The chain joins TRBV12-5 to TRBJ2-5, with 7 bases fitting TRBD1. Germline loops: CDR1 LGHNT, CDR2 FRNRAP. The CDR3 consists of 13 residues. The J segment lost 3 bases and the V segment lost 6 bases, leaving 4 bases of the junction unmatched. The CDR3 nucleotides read TGTGCTAGTGGCTTCGGACAGGAAGAGACCCAGTACTTC. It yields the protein CASGFGQEETQYF.

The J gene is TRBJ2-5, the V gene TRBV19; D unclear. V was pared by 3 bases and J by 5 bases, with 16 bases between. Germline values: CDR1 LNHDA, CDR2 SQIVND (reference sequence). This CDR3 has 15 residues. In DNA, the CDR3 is TGTGCCAGTAGTATTGCTAGGACCCGACGGGAGACCCAGTACTTC. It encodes CASSIARTRRETQYF.

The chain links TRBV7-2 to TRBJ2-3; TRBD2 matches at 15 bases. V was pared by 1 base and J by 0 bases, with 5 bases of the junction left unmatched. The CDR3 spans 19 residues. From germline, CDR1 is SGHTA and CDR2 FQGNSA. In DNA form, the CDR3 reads TGTGCCAGCAGCTTAGTTGGGACTAGCGGGGGGCCTAGCACAGATACGCAGTATTTT. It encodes CASSLVGTSGGPSTDTQYF.

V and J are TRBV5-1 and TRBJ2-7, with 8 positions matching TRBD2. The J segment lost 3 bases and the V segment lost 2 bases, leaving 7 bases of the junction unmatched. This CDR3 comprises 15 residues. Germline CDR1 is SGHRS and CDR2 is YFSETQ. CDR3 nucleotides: TGCGCCAGCAGCTTCGCGACTAGCGATAACTACGAGCAGTACTTC. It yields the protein CASSFATSDNYEQYF.

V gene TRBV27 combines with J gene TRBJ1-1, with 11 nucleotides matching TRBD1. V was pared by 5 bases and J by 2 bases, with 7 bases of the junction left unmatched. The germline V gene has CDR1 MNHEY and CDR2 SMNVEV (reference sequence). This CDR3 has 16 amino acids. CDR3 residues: CASSTWTGGDNTEAFF. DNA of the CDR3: TGTGCCAGCAGTACTTGGACAGGGGGCGACAACACTGAAGCTTTCTTT.

CDR3: CASSLDLLQEQFF. The CDR3 bases are TGTGCCAGCAGCTTAGACCTTCTTCAAGAGCAGTTCTTC. The chain couples TRBV7-8 to TRBJ2-1; no definite D call. CDR3 length: 13 residues. From germline, CDR1 is SGHVS and CDR2 FQNEAQ. With 1 base removed from V and 10 bases from J, the gap between germline ends came to 11 bases.

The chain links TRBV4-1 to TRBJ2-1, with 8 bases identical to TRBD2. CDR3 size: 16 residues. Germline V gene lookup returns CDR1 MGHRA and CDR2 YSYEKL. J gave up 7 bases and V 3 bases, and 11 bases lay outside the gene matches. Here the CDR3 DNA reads TGCGCCAGCAGCCATGTCGGGAGGGGTCAGGGGAATGAGCAGTTCTTC. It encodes CASSHVGRGQGNEQFF.

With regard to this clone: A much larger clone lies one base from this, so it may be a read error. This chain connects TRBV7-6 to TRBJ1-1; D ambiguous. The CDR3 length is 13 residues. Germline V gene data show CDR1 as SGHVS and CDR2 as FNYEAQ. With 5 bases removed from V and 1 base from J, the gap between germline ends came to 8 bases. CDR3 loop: CASSPRGNTEAFF. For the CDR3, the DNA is TGTGCCAGCAGCCCCCGGGGGAACACTGAAGCTTTCTTT.

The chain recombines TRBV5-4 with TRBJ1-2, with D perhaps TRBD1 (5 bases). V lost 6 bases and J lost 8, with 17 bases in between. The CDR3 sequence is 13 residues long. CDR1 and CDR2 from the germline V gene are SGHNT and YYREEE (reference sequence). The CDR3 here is CASTLGRAGGYTF. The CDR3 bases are TGTGCCAGCACCCTAGGGAGGGCAGGGGGCTACACCTTC.

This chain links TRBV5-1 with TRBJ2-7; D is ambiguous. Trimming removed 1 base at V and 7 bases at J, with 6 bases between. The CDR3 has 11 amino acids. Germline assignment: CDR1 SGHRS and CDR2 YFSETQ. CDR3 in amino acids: CASSLLGEQYF. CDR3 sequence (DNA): TGCGCCAGCAGCTTGCTTGGAGAGCAGTACTTC. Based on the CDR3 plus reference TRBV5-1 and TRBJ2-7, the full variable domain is KAGVTQTPRYLIKTRGQQVTLSCSPISGHRSVSWYQQTPGQGLQFLFEYFSETQRNKGNFPGRFSGRQFSNSRSEMNVSTLELGDSALYLCASSLLGEQYFGPGTRLTVT.

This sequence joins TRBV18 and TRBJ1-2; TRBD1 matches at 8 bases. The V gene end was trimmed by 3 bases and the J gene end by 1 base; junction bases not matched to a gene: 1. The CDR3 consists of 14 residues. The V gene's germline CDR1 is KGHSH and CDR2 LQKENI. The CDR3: CASSPDRVNYGYTF. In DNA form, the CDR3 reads TGTGCCAGCTCACCGGACAGGGTTAACTATGGCTACACCTTC.

CDR3 sequence: CASSLWSGGMNTEAFF. CDR3 DNA sequence: TGTGCCAGCAGCTTATGGTCCGGGGGGATGAACACTGAAGCTTTCTTT. The J gene is TRBJ1-1, the V gene TRBV7-9; D is possibly TRBD1 (5 bases). The germline V and J ends were trimmed by 2 bases and 0 bases, with 13 bases remaining between them. Germline CDR1 and CDR2: SEHNR and FQNEAQ (reference sequence). The CDR3 loop spans 16 amino acids.

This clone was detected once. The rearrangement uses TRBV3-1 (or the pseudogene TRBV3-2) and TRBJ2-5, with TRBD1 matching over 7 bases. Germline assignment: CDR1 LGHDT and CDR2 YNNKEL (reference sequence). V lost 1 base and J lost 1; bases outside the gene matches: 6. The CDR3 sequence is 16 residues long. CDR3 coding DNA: TGTGCCAGCAGCCAAGGCCTCCGGGACAGCCAAGAGACCCAGTACTTC. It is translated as CASSQGLRDSQETQYF.

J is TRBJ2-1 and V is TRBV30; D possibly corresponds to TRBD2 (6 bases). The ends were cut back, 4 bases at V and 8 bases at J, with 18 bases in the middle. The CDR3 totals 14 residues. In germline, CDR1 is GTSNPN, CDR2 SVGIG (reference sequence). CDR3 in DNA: TGTGCCTGGACCGCATCTCGGGGGTTCCATGAGCAGTTCTTC. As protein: CAWTASRGFHEQFF.

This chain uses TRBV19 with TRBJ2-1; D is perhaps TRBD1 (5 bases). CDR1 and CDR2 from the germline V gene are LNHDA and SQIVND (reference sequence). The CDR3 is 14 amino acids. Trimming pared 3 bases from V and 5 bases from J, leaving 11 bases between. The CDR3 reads CASSIQGVNNEQFF. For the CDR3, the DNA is TGTGCCAGTAGTATTCAGGGTGTGAACAATGAGCAGTTCTTC.

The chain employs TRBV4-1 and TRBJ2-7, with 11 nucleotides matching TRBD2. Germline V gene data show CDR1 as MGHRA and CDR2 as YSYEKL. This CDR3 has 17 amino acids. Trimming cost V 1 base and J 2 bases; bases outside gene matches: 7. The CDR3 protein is CASSQAAGTSGTYEQYF. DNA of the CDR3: TGCGCCAGCAGCCAAGCGGCGGGGACTAGCGGCACCTACGAGCAGTACTTC.

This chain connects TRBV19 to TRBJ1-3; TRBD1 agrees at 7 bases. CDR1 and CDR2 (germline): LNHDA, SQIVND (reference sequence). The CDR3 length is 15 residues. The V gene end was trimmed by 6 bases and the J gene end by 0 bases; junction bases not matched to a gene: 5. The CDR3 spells CASREGQFSGNTIYF. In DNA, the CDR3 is TGTGCCAGTAGAGAGGGACAGTTCTCTGGAAACACCATATATTTT.

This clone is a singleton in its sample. CDR3 sequence reads: CASSNPGGLVVWHTF. The CDR3 DNA follows: TGTGCCAGCAGTAACCCCGGGGGGCTGGTGGTATGGCACACCTTC. The chain employs TRBV6-5 and TRBJ1-2; possibly TRBD1 for D (6 bases). The CDR3 contains 15 residues. In germline, CDR1 is MNHEY, CDR2 SVGAGI. V lost 5 bases and J lost 12, with 25 bases in between.

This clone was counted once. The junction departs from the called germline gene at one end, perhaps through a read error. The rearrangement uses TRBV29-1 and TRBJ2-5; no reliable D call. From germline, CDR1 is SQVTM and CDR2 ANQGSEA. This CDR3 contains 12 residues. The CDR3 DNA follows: TGCAGCGTGGGCGGCCACCAGGAGACCCAGTACTTC. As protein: CSVGGHQETQYF.